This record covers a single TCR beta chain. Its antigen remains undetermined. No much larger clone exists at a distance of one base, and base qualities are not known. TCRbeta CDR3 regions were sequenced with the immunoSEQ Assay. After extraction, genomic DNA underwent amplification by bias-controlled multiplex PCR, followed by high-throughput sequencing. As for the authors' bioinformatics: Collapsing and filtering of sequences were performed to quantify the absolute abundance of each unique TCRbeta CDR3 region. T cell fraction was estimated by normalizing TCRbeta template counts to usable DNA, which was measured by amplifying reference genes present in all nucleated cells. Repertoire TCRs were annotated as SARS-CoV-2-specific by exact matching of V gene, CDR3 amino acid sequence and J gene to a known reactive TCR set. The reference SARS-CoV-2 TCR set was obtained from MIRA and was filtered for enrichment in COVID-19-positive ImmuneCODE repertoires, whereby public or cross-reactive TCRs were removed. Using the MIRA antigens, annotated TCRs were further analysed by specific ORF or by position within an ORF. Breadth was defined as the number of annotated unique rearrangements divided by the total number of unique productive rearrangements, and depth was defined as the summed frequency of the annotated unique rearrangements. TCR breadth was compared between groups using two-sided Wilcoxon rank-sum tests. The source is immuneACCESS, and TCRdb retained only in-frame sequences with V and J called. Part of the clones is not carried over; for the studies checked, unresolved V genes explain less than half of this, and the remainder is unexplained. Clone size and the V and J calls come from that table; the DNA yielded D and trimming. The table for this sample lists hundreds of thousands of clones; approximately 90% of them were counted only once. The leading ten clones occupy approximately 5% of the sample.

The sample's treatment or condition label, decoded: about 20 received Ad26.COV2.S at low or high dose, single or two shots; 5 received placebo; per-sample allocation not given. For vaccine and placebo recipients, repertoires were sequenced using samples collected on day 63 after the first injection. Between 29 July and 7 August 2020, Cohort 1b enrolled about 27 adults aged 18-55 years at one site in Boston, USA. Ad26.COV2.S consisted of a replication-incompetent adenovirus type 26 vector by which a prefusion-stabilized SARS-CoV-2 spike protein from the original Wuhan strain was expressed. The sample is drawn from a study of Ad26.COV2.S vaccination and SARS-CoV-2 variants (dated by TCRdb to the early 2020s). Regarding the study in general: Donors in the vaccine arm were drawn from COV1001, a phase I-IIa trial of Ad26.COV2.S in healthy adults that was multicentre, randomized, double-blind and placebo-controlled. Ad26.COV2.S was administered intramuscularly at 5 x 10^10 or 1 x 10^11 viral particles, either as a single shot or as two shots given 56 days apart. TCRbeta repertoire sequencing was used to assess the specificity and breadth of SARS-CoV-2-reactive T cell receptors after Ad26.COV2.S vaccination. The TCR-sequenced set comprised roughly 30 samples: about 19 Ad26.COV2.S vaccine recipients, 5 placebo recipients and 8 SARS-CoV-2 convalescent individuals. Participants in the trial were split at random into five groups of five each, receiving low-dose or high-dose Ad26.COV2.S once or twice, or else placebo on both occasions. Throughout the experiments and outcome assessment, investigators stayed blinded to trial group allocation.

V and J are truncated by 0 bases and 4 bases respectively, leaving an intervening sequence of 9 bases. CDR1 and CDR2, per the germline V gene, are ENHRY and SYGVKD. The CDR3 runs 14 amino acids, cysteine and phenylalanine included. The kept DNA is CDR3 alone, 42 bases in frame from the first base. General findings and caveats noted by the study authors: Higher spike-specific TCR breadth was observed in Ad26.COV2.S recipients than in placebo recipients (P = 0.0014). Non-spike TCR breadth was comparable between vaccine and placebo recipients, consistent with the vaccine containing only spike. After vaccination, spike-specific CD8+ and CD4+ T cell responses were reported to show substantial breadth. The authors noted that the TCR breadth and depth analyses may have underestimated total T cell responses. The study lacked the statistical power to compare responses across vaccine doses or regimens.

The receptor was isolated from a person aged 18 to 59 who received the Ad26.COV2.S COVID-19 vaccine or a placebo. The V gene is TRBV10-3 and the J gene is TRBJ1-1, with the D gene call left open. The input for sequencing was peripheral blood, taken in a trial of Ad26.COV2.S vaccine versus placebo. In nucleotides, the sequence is TGTGCCATCAGTGAGTCGGCGGTGGGCACTGAAGCTTTCTTT. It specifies CAISESAVGTEAFF.